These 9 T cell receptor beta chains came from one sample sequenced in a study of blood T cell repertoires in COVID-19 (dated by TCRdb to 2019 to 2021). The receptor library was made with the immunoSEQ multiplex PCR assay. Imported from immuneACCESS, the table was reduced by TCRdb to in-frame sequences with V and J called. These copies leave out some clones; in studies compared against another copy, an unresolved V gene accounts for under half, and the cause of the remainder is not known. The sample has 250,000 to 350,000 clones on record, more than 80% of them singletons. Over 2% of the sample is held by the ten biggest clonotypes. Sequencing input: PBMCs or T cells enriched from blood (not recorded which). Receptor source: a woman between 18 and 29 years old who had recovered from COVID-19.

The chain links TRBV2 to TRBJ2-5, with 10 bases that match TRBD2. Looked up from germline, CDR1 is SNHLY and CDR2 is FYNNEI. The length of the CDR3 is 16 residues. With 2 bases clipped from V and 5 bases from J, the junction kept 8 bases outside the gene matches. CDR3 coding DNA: TGTGCCAGCAGTGAATTTTTAGCGGGGGGCGGGGAGACCCAGTACTTC. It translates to CASSEFLAGGGETQYF.

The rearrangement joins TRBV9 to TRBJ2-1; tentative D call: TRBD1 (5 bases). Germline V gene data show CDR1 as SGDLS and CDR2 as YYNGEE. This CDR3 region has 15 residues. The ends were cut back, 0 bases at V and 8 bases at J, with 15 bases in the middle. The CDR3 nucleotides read TGTGCCAGCAGCGTAGAGGGCAGGGTGTATGATGAGCAGTTCTTC. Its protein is CASSVEGRVYDEQFF.

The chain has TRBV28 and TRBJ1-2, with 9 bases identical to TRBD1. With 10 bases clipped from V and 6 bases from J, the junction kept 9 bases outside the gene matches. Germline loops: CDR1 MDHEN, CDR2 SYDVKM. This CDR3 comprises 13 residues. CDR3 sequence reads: CATRYRDRDGYTF. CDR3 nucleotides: TGTGCCACAAGATACCGGGACAGGGATGGCTACACCTTC.

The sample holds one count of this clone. CDR3 sequence (DNA): TGTGCCAGCAGGGGGACACCATACGAGCAGTACTTC. This codes for CASRGTPYEQYF. V usage is TRBV6-5 and J usage is TRBJ2-7; possible D gene TRBD1, 6 bases. CDR3 length: 12 amino acids. Germline-derived CDR1 and CDR2 are MNHEY and SVGAGI. Trimming left V 6 bases short and J 4 bases short, with 10 bases between.

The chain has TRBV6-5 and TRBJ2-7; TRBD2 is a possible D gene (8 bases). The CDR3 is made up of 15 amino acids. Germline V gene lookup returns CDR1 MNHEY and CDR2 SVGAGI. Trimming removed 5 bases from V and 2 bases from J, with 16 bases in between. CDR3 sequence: CASSRGGQLTYEQYF. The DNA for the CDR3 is TGTGCCAGCAGTCGGGGGGGACAGCTAACCTACGAGCAGTACTTC.

CDR3 nucleotides: TGTGCCAGCAGTGAAGAACTCGGGGAGGGCTATGGCTACACCTTC. Protein: CASSEELGEGYGYTF. The chain uses TRBV2 and TRBJ1-2; D is ambiguous. The CDR3 consists of 15 residues. The germline V gene has CDR1 SNHLY and CDR2 FYNNEI. The V gene lost 1 base and the J gene lost 4 bases, with 13 bases spanning the gap.

The CDR3 DNA follows: TGTGCCACCAGTGACAAACTCACCGGGGAGCTGTTTTTT. Translating it yields CATSDKLTGELFF. The chain is built from TRBV24-1 and TRBJ2-2; D is uncertain. V was shortened by 4 bases and J by 4 bases, with 6 bases between the two germline ends. The CDR3 sequence is 13 residues long. The V gene's germline CDR1 is KGHDR and CDR2 SFDVKD.

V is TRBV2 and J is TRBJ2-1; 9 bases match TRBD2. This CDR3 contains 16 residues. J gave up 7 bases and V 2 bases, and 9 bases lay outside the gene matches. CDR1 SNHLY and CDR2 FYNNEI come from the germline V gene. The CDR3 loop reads CASSEWSAGGLNEQFF. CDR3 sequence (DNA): TGTGCCAGCAGTGAATGGTCGGCGGGGGGGCTAAATGAGCAGTTCTTC.

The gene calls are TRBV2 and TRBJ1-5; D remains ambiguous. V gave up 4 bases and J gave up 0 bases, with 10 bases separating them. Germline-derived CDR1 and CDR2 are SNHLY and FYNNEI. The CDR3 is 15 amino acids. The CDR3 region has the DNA TGTGCCAGCAGTGCAGCCGGGAATAGCAATCAGCCCCAGCATTTT. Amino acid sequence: CASSAAGNSNQPQHF.